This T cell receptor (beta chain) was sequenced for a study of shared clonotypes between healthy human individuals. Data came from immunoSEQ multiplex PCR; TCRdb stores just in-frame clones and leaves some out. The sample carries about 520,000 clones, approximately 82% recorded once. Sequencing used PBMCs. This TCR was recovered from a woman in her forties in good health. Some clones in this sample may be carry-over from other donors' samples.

The CDR3 here is CASSAPPGQGYSPLHF. CDR3 bases: TGTGCCAGCAGTGCCCCCCCGGGACAGGGTTACTCACCCCTCCACTTT. The chain recombines TRBV2 with TRBJ1-6, with 9 nucleotides matching TRBD1. This CDR3 is built from 16 residues. Germline V gene sequence: CDR1 SNHLY, CDR2 FYNNEI. Trimming cost V 4 bases and J 10 bases; bases outside gene matches: 11.